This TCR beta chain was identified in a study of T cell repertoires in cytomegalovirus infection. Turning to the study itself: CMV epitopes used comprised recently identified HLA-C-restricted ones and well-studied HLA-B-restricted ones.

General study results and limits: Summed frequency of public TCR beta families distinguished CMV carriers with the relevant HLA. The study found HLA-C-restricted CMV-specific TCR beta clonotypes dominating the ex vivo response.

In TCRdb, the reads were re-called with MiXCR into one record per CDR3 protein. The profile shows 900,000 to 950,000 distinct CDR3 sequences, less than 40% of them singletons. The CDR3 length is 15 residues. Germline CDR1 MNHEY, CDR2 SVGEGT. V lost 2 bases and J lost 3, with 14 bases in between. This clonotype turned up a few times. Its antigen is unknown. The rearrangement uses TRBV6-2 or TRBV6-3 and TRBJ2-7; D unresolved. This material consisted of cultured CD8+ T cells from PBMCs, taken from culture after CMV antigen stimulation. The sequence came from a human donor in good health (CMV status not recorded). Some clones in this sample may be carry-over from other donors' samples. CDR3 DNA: TGTGCCAGCAGTTACCCCACCGCTGGAGACTACGAGCAGTACGTC. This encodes CASSYPTAGDYEQYV.